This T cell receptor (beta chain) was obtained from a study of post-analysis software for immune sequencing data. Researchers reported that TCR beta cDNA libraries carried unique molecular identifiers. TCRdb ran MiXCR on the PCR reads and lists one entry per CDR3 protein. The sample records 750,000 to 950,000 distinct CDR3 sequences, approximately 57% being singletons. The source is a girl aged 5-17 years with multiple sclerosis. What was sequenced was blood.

The CDR3 spells CASSLEYSGTALANYGYTF. CDR3 nucleotides: TGTGCCAGCAGTTTAGAGTATTCTGGGACAGCCTTAGCTAACTATGGCTACACCTTC. The chain joins TRBV27 to TRBJ1-2, with 7 bases aligning to TRBD1. Germline CDR1 and CDR2: MNHEY and SMNVEV (reference sequence). The CDR3 runs to 19 residues. With 2 bases clipped from V and 0 bases from J, the junction kept 15 bases outside the gene matches.